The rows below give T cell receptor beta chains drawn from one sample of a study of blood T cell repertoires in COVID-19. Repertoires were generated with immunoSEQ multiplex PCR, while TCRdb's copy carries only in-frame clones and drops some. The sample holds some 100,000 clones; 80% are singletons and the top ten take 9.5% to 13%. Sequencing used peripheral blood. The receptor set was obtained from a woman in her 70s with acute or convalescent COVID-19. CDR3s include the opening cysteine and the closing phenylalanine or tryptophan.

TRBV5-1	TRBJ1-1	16	CASSLLPPEGGTEAFF
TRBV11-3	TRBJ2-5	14	CASSPTGGWETQYF
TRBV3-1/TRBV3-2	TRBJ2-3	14	CASSQGTSPGTQYF
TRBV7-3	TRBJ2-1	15	CASSLGTTIYNEQFF
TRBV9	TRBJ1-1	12	CASSVVGHSAFF
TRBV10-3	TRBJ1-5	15	CAISEGGISNQPQHF
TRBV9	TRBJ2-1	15	CASSAALAGVDEQFF
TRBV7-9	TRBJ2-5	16	CASSLRPSGEKETQYF
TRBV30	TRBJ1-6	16	CAWRRNDRDLNSPLHF
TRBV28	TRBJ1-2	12	CASSSGVSGYTF
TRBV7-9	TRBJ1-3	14	CASRAEVSGNTIYF
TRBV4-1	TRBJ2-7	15	CASSQDRAITYEQYF
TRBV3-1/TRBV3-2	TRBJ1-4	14	CASSYQQGREKLFF
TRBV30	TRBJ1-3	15	CAWRRGEWRGNTIYF
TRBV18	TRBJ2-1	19	CASSPLLAGGTRVLNEQFF
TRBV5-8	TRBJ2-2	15	CASSAPSRSLGELFF
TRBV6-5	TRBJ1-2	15	CASSYSKVTLYGYTF
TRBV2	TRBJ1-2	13	CASSDSGDYGYTF
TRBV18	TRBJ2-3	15	CASSPSGGLADTQYF
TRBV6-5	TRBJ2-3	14	CASTLSLTGDTQYF
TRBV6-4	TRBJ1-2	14	CASSVDRGNSGYTF
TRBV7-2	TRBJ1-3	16	CASSLARAGYGNTIYF
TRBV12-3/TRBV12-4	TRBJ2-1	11	CASRFDTKQFF
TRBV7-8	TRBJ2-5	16	CASSLDVGTAQETQYF
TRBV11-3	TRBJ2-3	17	CASSGRGGARSTDTQYF
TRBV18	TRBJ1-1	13	CASSPAAGTEAFF
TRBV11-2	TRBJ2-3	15	CASSPWTGGTDTQYF
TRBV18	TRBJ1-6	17	CASSPGPGTGSNSPLHF
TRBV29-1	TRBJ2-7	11	CSVRQGGEQYF
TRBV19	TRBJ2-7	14	CASSMGSRVHEQYF
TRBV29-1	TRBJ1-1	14	CSVRVLDRDSEAFF
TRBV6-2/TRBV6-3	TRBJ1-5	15	CASSSAGTGYQPQHF
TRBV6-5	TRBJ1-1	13	CASSRGLGTEAFF